This is a list of T cell receptor beta chains from one sample in a study of cytomegalovirus exposure and HLA in healthy donors. Some clones are missing from TCRdb's copy, which holds only in-frame ones; the method was immunoSEQ multiplex PCR. The data contain 150,000 to 200,000 clones, roughly 87% of them singletons. The material sequenced was PBMCs. The receptors shown here come from a woman in her 50s in good health and CMV-seronegative. CDR3s include the opening cysteine and the closing phenylalanine or tryptophan. A D gene is named only where the DNA matches it firmly. Expanded clones get a size class; other rows say once, few or many, or leave the size out.

d_call | j_call | v_call | clone_size | cdr3_aa | cdr3_nt
- | TRBJ1-3 | TRBV18 | once | CASSPNTGTTGNTIYF | TGTGCCAGCTCACCCAATACAGGGACCACTGGAAACACCATATATTTT
- | TRBJ2-7 | TRBV7-6 | - | CASSPTFSGSYYEQYF | TGTGCCAGCAGCCCTACCTTCAGCGGGTCCTACTACGAGCAGTACTTC
TRBD1 | TRBJ2-1 | TRBV30 | - | CAWSGGTGTYNEQFF | TGTGCCTGGAGTGGGGGGACAGGGACCTACAATGAGCAGTTCTTC
- | TRBJ1-1 | TRBV6-4 | - | CASTSGEQMNTEAFF | TGTGCCAGCACCTCGGGGGAGCAAATGAACACTGAAGCTTTCTTT
- | TRBJ2-7 | TRBV28 | once | CASSRGLYEQYF | TGTGCCAGCAGCCGAGGCCTCTACGAGCAGTACTTC
TRBD1 | TRBJ2-6 | TRBV18 | - | CASSPTGGISGGANVLTF | TGTGCCAGCTCACCAACAGGGGGCATATCGGGAGGGGCCAACGTCCTGACTTTC
- | TRBJ2-7 | TRBV11-2 | - | CASSLRQDSYEQYF | TGTGCCAGCAGCTTACGACAGGACTCCTACGAGCAGTACTTC
TRBD1 | TRBJ2-5 | TRBV20-1 | - | CSAGTEDTQYF | TGCAGTGCTGGGACAGAGGATACCCAGTACTTC
TRBD1 | TRBJ1-1 | TRBV5-6 | - | CASTPWALQGAKNTEAFF | TGTGCCAGCACCCCTTGGGCCTTACAGGGGGCGAAGAACACTGAAGCTTTCTTT
- | TRBJ1-5 | TRBV18 | - | CASSRTVIGQRESQPQHF | TGTGCCAGCTCACGAACCGTTATCGGGCAGAGGGAGAGTCAGCCCCAGCATTTT
TRBD2 | TRBJ2-7 | TRBV11-2 | - | CASRSVGRGGQEEQYF | TGTGCCAGCAGGTCAGTCGGACGGGGGGGCCAGGAAGAGCAGTACTTC
- | TRBJ2-5 | TRBV9 | few | CASSVSGETQYF | TGTGCCAGCAGCGTATCCGGAGAGACCCAGTACTTC
TRBD1 | TRBJ2-4 | TRBV4-1 | - | CASSQPTGGGLFQYF | TGCGCCAGCAGCCAACCGACAGGGGGGGGGTTGTTTCAGTACTTC
TRBD2 | TRBJ2-7 | TRBV15 | - | CATSRDGGLAGGYEQYF | TGTGCCACCAGCAGAGACGGGGGACTAGCGGGGGGCTACGAGCAGTACTTC
- | TRBJ1-1 | TRBV5-1 | few | CASSARDTHMQAFF | TGCGCCAGCAGCGCCCGGGACACCCACATGCAAGCTTTCTTT
TRBD2 | TRBJ2-3 | TRBV7-2 | few | CASSPQWSGISDTQYF | TGTGCCAGCAGCCCCCAGTGGAGCGGGATCTCAGATACGCAGTATTTT
- | TRBJ2-7 | TRBV18 | - | CASSPGSNYEQYF | TGTGCCAGCTCACCAGGCAGTAACTACGAGCAGTACTTC
- | TRBJ2-5 | TRBV28 | - | CASGLETQYF | TGTGCCAGCGGACTCGAGACCCAGTACTTC
- | TRBJ2-5 | TRBV5-4 | - | CASSPGQDETQYF | TGTGCCAGCAGCCCCGGCCAGGATGAGACCCAGTACTTC
- | TRBJ1-2 | TRBV28 | - | CASSPPRGDGYGYTF | TGTGCCAGCAGCCCCCCCAGGGGAGACGGCTATGGCTACACCTTC
TRBD2 | TRBJ2-2 | TRBV30 | few | CAWQPQTSGGSTGELFF | TGTGCCTGGCAACCCCAGACTAGCGGGGGGTCTACCGGGGAGCTGTTTTTT
- | TRBJ1-3 | TRBV20-1 | - | CSGGDTIYF | TGCAGTGGCGGCGACACCATATATTTT
- | TRBJ2-6 | TRBV5-8 | - | CASSFGTTSSGANVLTF | TGTGCCAGCAGCTTCGGGACAACGAGCTCTGGGGCCAACGTCCTGACTTTC
- | TRBJ1-5 | TRBV2 | - | CASSELTGLQPQHF | TGTGCCAGCAGTGAACTAACGGGATTGCAGCCCCAGCATTTT
TRBD1 | TRBJ2-1 | TRBV30 | - | CASDRGYNEQFF | TGTGCCTCGGACAGGGGATACAATGAGCAGTTCTTC
- | TRBJ2-5 | TRBV14 | once | CASSPRQETQYF | TGTGCCAGCAGCCCGCGCCAAGAGACCCAGTACTTC
- | TRBJ1-2 | TRBV11-2 | - | CASSLSAAYGYTF | TGTGCCAGCAGCTTAAGCGCGGCCTATGGCTACACCTTC
- | TRBJ1-1 | TRBV9 | - | CASSVEGRGNTEAFF | TGTGCCAGCAGCGTAGAGGGCCGGGGTAACACTGAAGCTTTCTTT
TRBD1 | TRBJ1-4 | TRBV23-1 | - | CASSKLSQGKDEKLFF | TGCGCCAGCAGTAAACTCTCACAGGGGAAAGATGAAAAACTGTTTTTT
- | TRBJ1-5 | TRBV4-1 | - | CASSPSGRNQPQHF | TGCGCCAGCAGCCCTAGTGGGAGGAATCAGCCCCAGCATTTT
TRBD2 | TRBJ2-5 | TRBV11-2 | - | CASSYAGGAGETQYF | TGTGCCAGCAGCTACGCGGGGGGTGCCGGAGAGACCCAGTACTTC
- | TRBJ1-2 | TRBV27 | - | CASSSSGVYGYTF | TGTGCCAGCAGTTCCTCAGGGGTCTATGGCTACACCTTC
TRBD2 | TRBJ2-3 | TRBV9 | few | CASSNSGAISSTDTQYF | TGTGCCAGCAGCAATAGCGGGGCTATCTCTAGCACAGATACGCAGTATTTT